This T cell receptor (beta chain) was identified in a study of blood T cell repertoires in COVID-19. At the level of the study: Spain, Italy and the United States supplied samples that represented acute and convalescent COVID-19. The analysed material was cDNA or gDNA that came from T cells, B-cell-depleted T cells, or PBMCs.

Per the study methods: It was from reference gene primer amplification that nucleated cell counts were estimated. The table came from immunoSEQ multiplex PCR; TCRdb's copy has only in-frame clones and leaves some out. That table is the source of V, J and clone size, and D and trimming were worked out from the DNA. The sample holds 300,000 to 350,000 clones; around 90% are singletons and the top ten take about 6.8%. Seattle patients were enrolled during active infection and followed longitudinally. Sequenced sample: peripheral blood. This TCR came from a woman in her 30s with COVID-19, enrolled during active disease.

This CDR3 reads CASSAGLAGGSPSEQYF. The CDR3 nucleotides read TGTGCCAGCAGCGCGGGACTAGCGGGAGGCTCCCCTTCTGAGCAGTACTTC. The chain couples TRBV9 to TRBJ2-7; 15 nucleotides match TRBD2. This CDR3 is 17 amino acids long. J was trimmed by 7 bases and V by 3 bases; bases with no gene match: 11. Looked up from germline, CDR1 is SGDLS and CDR2 is YYNGEE.